The source of this T cell receptor beta chain is a study of blood T cells in healthy people across ages. Trimming took 5 bases from V and 2 from J, leaving 13 bases between them. CDR3 length: 14 amino acids. CDR1 and CDR2 (germline): SGHTA, FQGNSA. The second PCR ran roughly 6 to 11 cycles with a sample-barcoded 5' primer and J-beta primers. One entry per CDR3 protein results from TCRdb running MiXCR on the 5' RACE reads. The sample has over 300,000 distinct CDR3 sequences; about 49% are singletons. The rearrangement links TRBV7-2 to TRBJ2-7; D remains ambiguous. This TCR derives from a man aged 55 to 70 in good health. The sequenced material came from blood. The CDR3 sequence: CASSPLGRTYEQYF. The DNA for the CDR3 is TGTGCCAGCAGCCCCTTAGGTAGAACCTACGAGCAGTACTTC.